This T cell receptor (beta chain) was sequenced in a study of blood T cell repertoires in COVID-19 (dated by TCRdb to 2020 to 2022). In terms of the full investigation: Collaborator samples came from the United States, Italy and Spain and covered acute and convalescent phases of COVID-19. HLA class I and class II types, where available, came from metadata supplied by the sample provider rather than from assay-based typing. The sample metadata nearly always contained a de-identified subject ID, COVID-19 status, age in years and sex. The samples were drawn from two sources: the first 160 participants of the ongoing ImmuneRACE study, and 1,254 subjects contributed by 6 global collaborators. The repertoires were released in a freely available public database meant as a resource for research on the immune response to SARS-CoV-2. Deeply sampled blood TCRbeta repertoires from subjects exposed to, actively infected with, or recovered from COVID-19 were included in the dataset. The prospective study material was composed of cDNA or gDNA derived from T cells, B-cell-depleted T cells, or PBMCs. The paper's findings and limits, for the study overall: Clinical and demographic metadata were provided uncurated, with the amount varying by source and participant.

The CDR3 runs 14 amino acids, cysteine and phenylalanine included. Here the CDR3 DNA is all that survives: 42 bases in frame from base 1. The CDR1 and CDR2 encoded by the germline V gene (reference sequence) are LNHDA and SQIVND. V is pruned by 5 bases and J by 4 bases, leaving 7 bases of the junction without a gene match. On this clone: Its antigen target is currently unknown. No clone much larger than this one lies a single base away; base qualities are absent.

TCRbeta CDR3 regions were amplified from genomic DNA using the immunoSEQ Assay, a bias-controlled multiplex PCR. Per the original workflow: The number of nucleated cells in each sample was estimated by amplification of reference gene primers within the assay. To quantify the absolute abundance of each unique TCRbeta CDR3 rearrangement, sequence reads were collapsed and filtered. Productive Simpson clonality was computed per sample as the square root of Simpson's diversity index over productive rearrangements. TCRdb limited this immuneACCESS table to in-frame rearrangements with V and J called. A share of clones is missing; checked studies link under half to unresolved V genes, and the rest is unexplained. The D gene and trimming were derived from the DNA, and the V and J assignments and clone size from that table. Across this sample there are roughly 250,000 clones, with more than 75% seen only once. The ten largest clones add up to roughly 12% of the sample.

Each collaborating institution followed its own protocols to collect whole blood in K2EDTA tubes. For TCRbeta analysis, collaborator samples were shipped as frozen whole blood, as isolated PBMCs, or as DNA extracted from either sample type. The V and J genes are TRBV19 and TRBJ1-1; a stretch of 7 junction bases matches TRBD1. The receptor was derived from a woman aged 55-69 years with active or convalescent COVID-19. Material for sequencing was peripheral blood. The nucleotides are TGTGCCAGTAGTCCTCAGGGGGTGGGCACTGAAGCTTTCTTT. Its translation is CASSPQGVGTEAFF.